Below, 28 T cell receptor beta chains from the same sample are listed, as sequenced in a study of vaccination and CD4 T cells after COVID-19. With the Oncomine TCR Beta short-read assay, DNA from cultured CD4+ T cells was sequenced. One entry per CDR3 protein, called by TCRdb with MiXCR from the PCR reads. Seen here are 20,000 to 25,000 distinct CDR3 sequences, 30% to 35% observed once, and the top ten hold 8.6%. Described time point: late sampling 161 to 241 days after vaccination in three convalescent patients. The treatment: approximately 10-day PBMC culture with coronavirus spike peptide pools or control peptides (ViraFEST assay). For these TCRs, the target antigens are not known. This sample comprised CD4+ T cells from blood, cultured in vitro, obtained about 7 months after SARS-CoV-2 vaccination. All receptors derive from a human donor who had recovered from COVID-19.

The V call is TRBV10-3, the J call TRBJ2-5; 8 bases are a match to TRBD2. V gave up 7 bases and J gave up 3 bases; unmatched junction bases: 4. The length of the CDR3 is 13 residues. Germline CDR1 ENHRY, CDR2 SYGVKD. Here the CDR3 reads CAIMPTSEETQYF. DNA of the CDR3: TGTGCCATCATGCCGACTAGCGAAGAGACCCAGTACTTC.

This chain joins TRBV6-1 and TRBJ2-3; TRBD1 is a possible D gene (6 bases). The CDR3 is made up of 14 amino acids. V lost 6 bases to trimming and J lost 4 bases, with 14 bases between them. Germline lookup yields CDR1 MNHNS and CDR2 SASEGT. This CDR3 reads CASRIQGSADTQYF. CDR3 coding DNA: TGTGCCAGCAGGATACAGGGATCGGCAGATACGCAGTATTTT.

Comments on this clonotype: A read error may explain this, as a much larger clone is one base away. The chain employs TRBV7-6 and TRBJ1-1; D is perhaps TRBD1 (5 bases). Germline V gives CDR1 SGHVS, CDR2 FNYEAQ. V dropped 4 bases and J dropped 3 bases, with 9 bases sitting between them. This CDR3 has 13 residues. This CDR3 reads CASSSGPDTEAFF. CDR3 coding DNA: TGTGCCAGCAGCTCGGGACCGGACACTGAAGCTTTCTTT.

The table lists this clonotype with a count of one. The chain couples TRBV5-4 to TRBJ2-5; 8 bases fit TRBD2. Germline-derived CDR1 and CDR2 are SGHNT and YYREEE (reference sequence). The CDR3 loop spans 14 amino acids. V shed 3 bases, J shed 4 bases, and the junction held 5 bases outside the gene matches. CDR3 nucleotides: TGTGCCAGCAGCTACAGGACTAGCTTAGAGACCCAGTACTTC. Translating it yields CASSYRTSLETQYF.

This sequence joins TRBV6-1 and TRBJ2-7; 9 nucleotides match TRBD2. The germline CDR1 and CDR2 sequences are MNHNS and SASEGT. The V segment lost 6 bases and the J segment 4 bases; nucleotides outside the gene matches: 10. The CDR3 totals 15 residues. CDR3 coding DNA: TGTGCCAGCAGGGGCACCGGGACTAGCTCTTACGAGCAGTACTTC. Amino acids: CASRGTGTSSYEQYF.

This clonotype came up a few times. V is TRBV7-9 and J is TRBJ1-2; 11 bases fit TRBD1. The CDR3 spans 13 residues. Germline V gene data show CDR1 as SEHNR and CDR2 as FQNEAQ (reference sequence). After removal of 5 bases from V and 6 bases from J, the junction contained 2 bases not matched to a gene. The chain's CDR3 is CASSPDRGHGYTF. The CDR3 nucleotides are TGTGCCAGCAGCCCGGACAGGGGGCATGGCTACACCTTC.

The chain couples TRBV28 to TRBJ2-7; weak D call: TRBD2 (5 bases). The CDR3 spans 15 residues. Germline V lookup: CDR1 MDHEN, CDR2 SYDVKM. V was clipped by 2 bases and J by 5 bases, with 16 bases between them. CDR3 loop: CASSLVGRGGNEQYF. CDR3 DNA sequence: TGTGCCAGCAGTTTAGTGGGAAGAGGAGGAAACGAGCAGTACTTC.

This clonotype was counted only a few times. CDR3 nucleotides: TGTGCCAGCACCGAGACGGACACAGATACGCAGTATTTT. Translation: CASTETDTDTQYF. The chain uses TRBV6-1 and TRBJ2-3; the D is unclear. Germline V gene data show CDR1 as MNHNS and CDR2 as SASEGT. Trimming shortened V by 7 bases and J by 2 bases, and 10 bases separated the two germline ends. The CDR3 consists of 13 residues.

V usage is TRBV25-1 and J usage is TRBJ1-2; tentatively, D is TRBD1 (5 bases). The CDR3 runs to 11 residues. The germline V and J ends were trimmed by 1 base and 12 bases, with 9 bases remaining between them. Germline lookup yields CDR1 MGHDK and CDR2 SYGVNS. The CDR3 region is CASSELGRHTF. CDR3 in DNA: TGTGCCAGCAGTGAATTGGGGCGGCACACCTTC.

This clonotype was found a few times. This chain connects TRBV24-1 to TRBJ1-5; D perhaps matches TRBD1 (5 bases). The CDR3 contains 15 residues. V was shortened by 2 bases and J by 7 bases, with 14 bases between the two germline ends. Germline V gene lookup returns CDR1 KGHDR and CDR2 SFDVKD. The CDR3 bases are TGTGCCACCAGTGATTCACAGGTCACTCACCAGCCCCAGCATTTT. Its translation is CATSDSQVTHQPQHF.

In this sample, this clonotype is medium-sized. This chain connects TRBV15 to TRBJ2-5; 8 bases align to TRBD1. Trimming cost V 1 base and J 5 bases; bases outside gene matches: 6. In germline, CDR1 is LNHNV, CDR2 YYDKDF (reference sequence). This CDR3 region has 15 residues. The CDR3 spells CATSRGTGNGETQYF. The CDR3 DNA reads TGTGCCACCAGCAGAGGGACAGGGAACGGGGAGACCCAGTACTTC. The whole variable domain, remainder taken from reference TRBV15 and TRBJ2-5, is DAMVIQNPRYQVTQFGKPVTLSCSQTLNHNVMYWYQQKSSQAPKLLFHYYDKDFNNEADTPDNFQSRRPNTSFCFLDIRSPGLGDTAMYLCATSRGTGNGETQYFGPGTRLLVL.

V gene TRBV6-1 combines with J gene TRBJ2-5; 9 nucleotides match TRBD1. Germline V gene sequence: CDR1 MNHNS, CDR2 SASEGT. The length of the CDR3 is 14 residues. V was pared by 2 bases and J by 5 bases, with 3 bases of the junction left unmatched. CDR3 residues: CASSETGGWETQYF. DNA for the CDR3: TGTGCCAGCAGTGAAACAGGGGGCTGGGAGACCCAGTACTTC.

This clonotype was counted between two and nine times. CDR3 coding DNA: TGCAGCGTTGCTAGCGGGAACACAGATACGCAGTATTTT. It codes for CSVASGNTDTQYF. The chain couples TRBV29-1 to TRBJ2-3; 9 bases fit TRBD2. Germline CDR1 SQVTM, CDR2 ANQGSEA. This CDR3 region has 13 residues. With 4 bases clipped from V and 2 bases from J, the junction kept 1 base outside the gene matches.

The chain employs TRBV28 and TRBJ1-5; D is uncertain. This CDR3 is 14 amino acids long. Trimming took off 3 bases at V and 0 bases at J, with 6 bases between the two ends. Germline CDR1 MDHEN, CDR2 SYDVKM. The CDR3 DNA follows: TGTGCCAGCAGTTTGCGGGGTAGCAATCAGCCCCAGCATTTT. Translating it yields CASSLRGSNQPQHF.

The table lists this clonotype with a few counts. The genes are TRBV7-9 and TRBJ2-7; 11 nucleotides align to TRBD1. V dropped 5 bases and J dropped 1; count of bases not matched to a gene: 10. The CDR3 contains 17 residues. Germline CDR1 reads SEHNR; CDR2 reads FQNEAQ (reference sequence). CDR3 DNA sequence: TGTGCCAGCAGCCCATTCATAGGGACAGGGGGGTCCTACGAGCAGTACTTC. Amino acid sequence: CASSPFIGTGGSYEQYF.

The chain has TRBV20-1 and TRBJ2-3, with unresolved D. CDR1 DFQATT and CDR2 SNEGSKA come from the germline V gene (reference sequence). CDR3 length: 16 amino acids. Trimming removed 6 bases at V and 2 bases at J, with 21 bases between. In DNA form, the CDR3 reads TGCAGTGCCGATACCGGGCCAACCATAACCACAGATACGCAGTATTTT. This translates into CSADTGPTITTDTQYF.

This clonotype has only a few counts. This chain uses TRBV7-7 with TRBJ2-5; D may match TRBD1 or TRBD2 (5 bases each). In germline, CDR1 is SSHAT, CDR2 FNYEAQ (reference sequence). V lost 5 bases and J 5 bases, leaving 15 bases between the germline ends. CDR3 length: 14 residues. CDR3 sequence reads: CASSPGTRMETQYF. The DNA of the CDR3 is TGTGCCAGCAGCCCAGGGACCAGAATGGAGACCCAGTACTTC.

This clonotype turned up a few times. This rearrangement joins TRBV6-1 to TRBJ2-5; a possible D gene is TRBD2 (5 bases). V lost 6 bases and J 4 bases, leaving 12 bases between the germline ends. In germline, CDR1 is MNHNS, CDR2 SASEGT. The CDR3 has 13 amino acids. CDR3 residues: CASSQLGGETQYF. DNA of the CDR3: TGTGCCAGCAGCCAACTAGGAGGAGAGACCCAGTACTTC.

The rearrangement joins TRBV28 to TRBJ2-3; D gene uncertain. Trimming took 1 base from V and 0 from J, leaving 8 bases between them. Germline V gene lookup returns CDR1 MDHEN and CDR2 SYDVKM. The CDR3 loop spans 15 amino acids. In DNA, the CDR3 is TGTGCCAGCAGTTTATCGGCCTCGAGCACAGATACGCAGTATTTT. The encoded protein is CASSLSASSTDTQYF.

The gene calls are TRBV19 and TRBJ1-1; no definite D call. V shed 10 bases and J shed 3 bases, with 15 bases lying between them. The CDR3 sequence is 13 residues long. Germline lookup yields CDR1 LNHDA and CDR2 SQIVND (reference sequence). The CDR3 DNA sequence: TGTGCCACAACCTCGTCTGGGTACACTGAAGCTTTCTTT. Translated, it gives CATTSSGYTEAFF. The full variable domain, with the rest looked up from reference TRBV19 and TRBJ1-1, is DGGITQSPKYLFRKEGQNVTLSCEQNLNHDAMYWYRQDPGQGLRLIYYSQIVNDFQKGDIAEGYSVSREKKESFPLTVTSAQKNPTAFYLCATTSSGYTEAFFGQGTRLTVV.

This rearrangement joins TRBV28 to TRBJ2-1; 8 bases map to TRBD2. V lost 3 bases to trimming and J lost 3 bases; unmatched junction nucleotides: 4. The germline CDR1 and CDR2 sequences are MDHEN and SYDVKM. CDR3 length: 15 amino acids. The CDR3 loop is CASSFLSGIYNEQFF. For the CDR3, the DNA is TGTGCCAGCAGTTTCCTTAGCGGGATCTACAATGAGCAGTTCTTC.

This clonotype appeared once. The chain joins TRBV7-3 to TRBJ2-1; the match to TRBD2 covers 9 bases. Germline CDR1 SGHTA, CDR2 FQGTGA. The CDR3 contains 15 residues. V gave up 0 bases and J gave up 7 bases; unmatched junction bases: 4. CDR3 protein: CASSLTGTSYNEQFF. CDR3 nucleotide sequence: TGTGCCAGCAGCTTAACGGGGACTAGCTATAATGAGCAGTTCTTC.

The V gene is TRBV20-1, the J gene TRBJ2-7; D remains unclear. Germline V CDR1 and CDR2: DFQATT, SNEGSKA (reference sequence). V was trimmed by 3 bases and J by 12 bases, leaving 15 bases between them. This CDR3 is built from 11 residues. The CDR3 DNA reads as TGCAGTGCTAGCATTCGGCTGGGTTGGTACTTC. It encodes CSASIRLGWYF.

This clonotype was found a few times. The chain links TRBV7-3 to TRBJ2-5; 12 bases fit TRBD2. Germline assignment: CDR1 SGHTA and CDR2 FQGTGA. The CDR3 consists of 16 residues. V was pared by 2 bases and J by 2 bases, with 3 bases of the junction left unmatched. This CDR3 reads CASSLGLAGYQETQYF. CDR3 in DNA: TGTGCCAGCAGCTTAGGACTAGCGGGATATCAAGAGACCCAGTACTTC.

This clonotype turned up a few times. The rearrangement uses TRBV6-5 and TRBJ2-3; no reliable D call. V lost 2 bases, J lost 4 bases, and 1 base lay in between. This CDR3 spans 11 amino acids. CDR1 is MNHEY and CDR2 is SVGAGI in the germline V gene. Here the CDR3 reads CASSYADTQYF. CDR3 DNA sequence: TGTGCCAGCAGTTACGCAGATACGCAGTATTTT.

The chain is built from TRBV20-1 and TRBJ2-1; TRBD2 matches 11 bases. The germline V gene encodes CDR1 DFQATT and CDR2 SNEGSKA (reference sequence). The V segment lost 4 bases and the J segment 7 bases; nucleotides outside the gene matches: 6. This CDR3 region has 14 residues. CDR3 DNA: TGCAGTGCTACTAGCGGGAGGTCCGGTAATGAGCAGTTCTTC. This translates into CSATSGRSGNEQFF.

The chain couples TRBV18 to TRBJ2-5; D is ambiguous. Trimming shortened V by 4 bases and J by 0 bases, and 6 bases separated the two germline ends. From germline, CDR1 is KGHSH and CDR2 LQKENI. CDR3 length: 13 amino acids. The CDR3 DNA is TGTGCCAGCTCACGGACCGACCAAGAGACCCAGTACTTC. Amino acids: CASSRTDQETQYF. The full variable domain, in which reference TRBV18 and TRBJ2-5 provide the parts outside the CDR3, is NAGVMQNPRHLVRRRGQEARLRCSPMKGHSHVYWYRQLPEEGLKFMVYLQKENIIDESGMPKERFSAEFPKEGPSILRIQQVVRGDSAAYFCASSRTDQETQYFGPGTRLLVL.

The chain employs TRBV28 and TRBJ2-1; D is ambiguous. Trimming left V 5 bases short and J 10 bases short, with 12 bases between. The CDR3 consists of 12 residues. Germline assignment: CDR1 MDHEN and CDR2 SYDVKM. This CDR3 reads CASSVIGGEQFF. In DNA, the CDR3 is TGTGCCAGCAGTGTTATAGGTGGAGAGCAGTTCTTC. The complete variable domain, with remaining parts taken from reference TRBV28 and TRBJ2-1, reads DVKVTQSSRYLVKRTGEKVFLECVQDMDHENMFWYRQDPGLGLRLIYFSYDVKMKEKGDIPEGYSVSREKKERFSLILESASTNQTSMYLCASSVIGGEQFFGPGTRLTVL.